This entry is about one T cell receptor (beta chain). This clone is a singleton in its sample. Its antigen has not been determined. No clone much larger than this one lies a single base away; base qualities are absent. The sample is drawn from a study of T cell responses to AZD1222 COVID-19 vaccine (dated by TCRdb to the early 2020s). As for the study more broadly: A total of about 240 trial participants underwent TCR sequencing, of whom 207 received two doses of AZD1222 and approximately 25 received two doses of the MenACWY control vaccine. Trial participants were enrolled by age into subgroups of 18-55, 56-69 and 70-plus years, and approximately 150, 30 and 60 TCR-sequenced participants, respectively, were included in these subgroups.

General findings and caveats noted by the study authors: The whole spike protein was spanned by vaccine-associated CD4 TCRs, and dominant responses were seen in regions 160-218 and 743-854. Participants were mostly white British and included more females than males, and it was suggested by the authors that clonal diversity may have been underestimated. The 56-69-year group was small, and its depth increase did not reach significance, likely because of low power. Reportedly, almost half of the unique spike-specific TCRs recognized epitopes lying outside the regions that are mutated in the B.1.351 and B.1.1.7 variants. After two AZD1222 doses, spike-specific TCR breadth and depth were significantly higher than at day 0 and than in MenACWY recipients. No day 14 peak-response samples were available, so repertoires were characterized only after the peak T cell response. Only six AZD1222 recipients were SARS-CoV-2 seropositive at baseline, limiting conclusions about previously exposed vaccinees.

The CDR3 regions of human TCRbeta chains were subjected to immunosequencing. As for how the authors treated the data: TCRs in the repertoires were matched against a reference library of SARS-CoV-2-specific TCRs that had been generated with the MIRA antigen-specificity platform. Breadth was defined as the fraction of unique TCRs that were SARS-CoV-2-associated. Depth was defined as the fraction of total T cells that were SARS-CoV-2-associated. Using the MIRA data, each spike-specific TCR was mapped to the spike region that the TCR reacts to and placed in a CD4 or CD8 class. Log10-transformed breadth and depth values were compared by one-way ANOVA with Sidak's multiple comparisons tests. Imported from immuneACCESS, the table was reduced by TCRdb to in-frame sequences with V and J called. These copies leave out some clones; in studies compared against another copy, an unresolved V gene accounts for under half, and the cause of the remainder is not known. Clone size and V and J calls were adopted from that table, with D and trimming inferred from the DNA. Across this sample there are about 160,000 clones, with over 75% seen only once. The biggest ten clones account for 4% to 5.5% of the sample.

The CDR3 numbers 15 residues from cysteine through phenylalanine. The entry retains the CDR3 DNA only, 45 bases that are in frame from base 1. The V and J ends are trimmed by 0 bases and 4 bases, leaving 10 bases between them. CDR1 and CDR2 were assigned from the germline V gene as MGHRA and YSYEKL. The meaning of the sample's time point label: about 28 days (+/-7) after the second vaccine dose. AZD1222 recipients with second doses at about 4 weeks or about 12 weeks were pooled, because spike-specific TCR depth and breadth did not differ between schedules. Vaccinee samples came from UK trials COV001 and COV002, including a single-blind randomized controlled phase 2/3 trial of AZD1222 (ChAdOx1 nCoV-19) in healthy adults. For TCRbeta chain sequencing, PBMC samples from trial participants were taken at day 0 and at day 28 after the second dose.

The chain is assembled from TRBV4-1 and TRBJ1-5; the D gene is not confidently resolved. The input for sequencing was peripheral blood, taken 28 days after the second AZD1222 dose. This sequence was found in an adult who received the AZD1222 COVID-19 vaccine. The DNA is as follows: TGCGCCAGCAGCCAAGATATCCAGGATAATCAGCCCCAGCATTTT. Translated, this gives CASSQDIQDNQPQHF.